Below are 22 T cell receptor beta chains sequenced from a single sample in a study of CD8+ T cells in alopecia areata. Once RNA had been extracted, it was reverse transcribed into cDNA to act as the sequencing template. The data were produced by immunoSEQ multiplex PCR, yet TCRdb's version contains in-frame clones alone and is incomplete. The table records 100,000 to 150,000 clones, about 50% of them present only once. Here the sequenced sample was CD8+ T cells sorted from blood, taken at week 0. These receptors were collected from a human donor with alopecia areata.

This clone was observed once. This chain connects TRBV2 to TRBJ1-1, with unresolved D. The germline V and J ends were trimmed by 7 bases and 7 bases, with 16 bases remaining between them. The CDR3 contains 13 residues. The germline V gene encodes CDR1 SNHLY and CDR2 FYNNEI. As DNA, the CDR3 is TGTGCCAGCACCGCTGGAAACTATAATGAAGCTTTCTTT. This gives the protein CASTAGNYNEAFF.

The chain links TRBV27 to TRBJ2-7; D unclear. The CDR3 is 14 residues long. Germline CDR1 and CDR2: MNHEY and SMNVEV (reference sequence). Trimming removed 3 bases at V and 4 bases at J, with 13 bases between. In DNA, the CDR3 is TGTGCCAGCAGTTTCTCACCAGCCATATACGAGCAGTACTTC. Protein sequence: CASSFSPAIYEQYF.

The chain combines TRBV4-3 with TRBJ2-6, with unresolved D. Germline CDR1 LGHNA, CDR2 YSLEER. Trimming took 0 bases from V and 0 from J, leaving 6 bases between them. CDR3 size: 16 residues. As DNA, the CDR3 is TGCGCCAGCAGCCAAGACGGTTACTCTGGGGCCAACGTCCTGACTTTC. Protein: CASSQDGYSGANVLTF.

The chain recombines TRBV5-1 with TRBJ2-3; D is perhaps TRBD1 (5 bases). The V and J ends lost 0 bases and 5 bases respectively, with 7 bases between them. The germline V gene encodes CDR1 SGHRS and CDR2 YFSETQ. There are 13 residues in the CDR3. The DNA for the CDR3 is TGCGCCAGCAGCTTGGAGGGGATAGATACGCAGTATTTT. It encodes CASSLEGIDTQYF.

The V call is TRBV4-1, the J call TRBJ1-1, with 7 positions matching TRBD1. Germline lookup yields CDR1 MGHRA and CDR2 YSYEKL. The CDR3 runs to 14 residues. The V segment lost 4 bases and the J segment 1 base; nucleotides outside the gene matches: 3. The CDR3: CASSPPGGNTEAFF. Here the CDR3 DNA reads TGCGCCAGCAGCCCGCCAGGGGGGAACACTGAAGCTTTCTTT.

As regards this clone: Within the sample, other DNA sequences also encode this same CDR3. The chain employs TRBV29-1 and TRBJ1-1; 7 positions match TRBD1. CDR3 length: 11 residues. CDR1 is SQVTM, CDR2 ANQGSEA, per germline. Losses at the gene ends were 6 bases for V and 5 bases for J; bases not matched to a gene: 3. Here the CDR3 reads CSVGGRTEAFF. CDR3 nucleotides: TGCAGCGTAGGGGGCAGGACTGAAGCTTTCTTT. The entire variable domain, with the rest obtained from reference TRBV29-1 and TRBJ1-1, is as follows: SAVISQKPSRDICQRGTSLTIQCQVDSQVTMMFWYRQQPGQSLTLIATANQGSEATYESGFVIDKFPISRPNLTFSTLTVSNMSPEDSSIYLCSVGGRTEAFFGQGTRLTVV.

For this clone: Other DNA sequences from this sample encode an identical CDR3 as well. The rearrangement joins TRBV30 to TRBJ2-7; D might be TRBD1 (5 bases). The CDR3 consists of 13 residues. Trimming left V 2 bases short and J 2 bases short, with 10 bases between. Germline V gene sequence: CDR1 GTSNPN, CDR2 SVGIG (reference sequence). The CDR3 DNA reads TGTGCCTGGAGTCCAGACAGCCCCTACGAGCAGTACTTC. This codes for CAWSPDSPYEQYF.

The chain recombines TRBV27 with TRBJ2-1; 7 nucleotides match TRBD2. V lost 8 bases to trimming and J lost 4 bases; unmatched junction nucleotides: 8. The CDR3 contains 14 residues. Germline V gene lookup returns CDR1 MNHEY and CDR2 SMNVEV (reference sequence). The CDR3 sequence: CASGFRGVYNEQFF. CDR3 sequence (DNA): TGTGCCAGCGGGTTTCGGGGGGTTTACAATGAGCAGTTCTTC.

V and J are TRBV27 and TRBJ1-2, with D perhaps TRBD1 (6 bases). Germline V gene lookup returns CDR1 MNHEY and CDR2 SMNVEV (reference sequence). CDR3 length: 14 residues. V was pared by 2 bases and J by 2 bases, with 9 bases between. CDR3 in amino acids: CASSLHRVNYGYTF. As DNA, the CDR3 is TGTGCCAGCAGTTTACACAGGGTAAACTATGGCTACACCTTC.

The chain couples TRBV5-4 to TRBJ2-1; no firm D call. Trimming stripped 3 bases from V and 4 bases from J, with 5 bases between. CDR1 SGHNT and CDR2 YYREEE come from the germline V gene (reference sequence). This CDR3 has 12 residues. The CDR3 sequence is CASSSLYNEQFF. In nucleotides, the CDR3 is TGTGCCAGCAGCTCGCTATACAATGAGCAGTTCTTC. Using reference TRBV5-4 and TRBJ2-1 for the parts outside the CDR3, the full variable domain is ETGVTQSPTHLIKTRGQQVTLRCSSQSGHNTVSWYQQALGQGPQFIFQYYREEENGRGNFPPRFSGLQFPNYSSELNVNALELDDSALYLCASSSLYNEQFFGPGTRLTVL.

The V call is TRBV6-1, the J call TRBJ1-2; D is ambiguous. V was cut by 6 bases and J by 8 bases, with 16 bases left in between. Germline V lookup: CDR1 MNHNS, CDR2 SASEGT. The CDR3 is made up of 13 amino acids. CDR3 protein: CASSDGSALGYTF. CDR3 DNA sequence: TGTGCCAGCAGCGACGGGTCAGCATTAGGCTACACCTTC.

The CDR3 protein is CACTGDLTETQYF. The CDR3 DNA sequence: TGTGCCTGCACAGGGGACCTTACGGAGACCCAGTACTTC. The rearrangement links TRBV30 to TRBJ2-5, with TRBD1 identical over 7 bases. J lost 5 bases, V lost 6 bases, and 9 bases had no gene match. Germline-derived CDR1 and CDR2 are GTSNPN and SVGIG (reference sequence). The CDR3 has 13 amino acids.

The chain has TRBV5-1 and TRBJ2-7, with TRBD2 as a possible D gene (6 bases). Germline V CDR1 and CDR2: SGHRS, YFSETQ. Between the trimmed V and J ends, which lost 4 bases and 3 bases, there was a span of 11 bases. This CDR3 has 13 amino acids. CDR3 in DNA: TGCGCCAGCAGCCCCGGACTAAACTACGAGCAGTACTTC. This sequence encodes CASSPGLNYEQYF. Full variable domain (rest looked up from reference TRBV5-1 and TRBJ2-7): KAGVTQTPRYLIKTRGQQVTLSCSPISGHRSVSWYQQTPGQGLQFLFEYFSETQRNKGNFPGRFSGRQFSNSRSEMNVSTLELGDSALYLCASSPGLNYEQYFGPGTRLTVT.

The CDR3 sequence: CASSPGFQETQYF. In nucleotides, the CDR3 is TGTGCCAGCAGTCCAGGGTTTCAAGAGACCCAGTACTTC. The chain is built from TRBV11-2 and TRBJ2-5; perhaps TRBD1 as D (5 bases). This CDR3 region has 13 residues. The V gene lost 6 bases and the J gene lost 2 bases, with 10 bases spanning the gap. Looked up from germline, CDR1 is SGHAT and CDR2 is FQNNGV. Full variable domain (outside the CDR3, taken from reference TRBV11-2 and TRBJ2-5): EAGVAQSPRYKIIEKRQSVAFWCNPISGHATLYWYQQILGQGPKLLIQFQNNGVVDDSQLPKDRFSAERLKGVDSTLKIQPAKLEDSAVYLCASSPGFQETQYFGPGTRLLVL.

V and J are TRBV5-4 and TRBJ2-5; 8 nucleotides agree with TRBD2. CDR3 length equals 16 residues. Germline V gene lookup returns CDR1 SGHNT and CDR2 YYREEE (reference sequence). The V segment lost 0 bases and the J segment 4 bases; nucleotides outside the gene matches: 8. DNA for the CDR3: TGTGCCAGCAGCTTGGCCTCGGGAGGGTTGGGAGAGACCCAGTACTTC. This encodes CASSLASGGLGETQYF.

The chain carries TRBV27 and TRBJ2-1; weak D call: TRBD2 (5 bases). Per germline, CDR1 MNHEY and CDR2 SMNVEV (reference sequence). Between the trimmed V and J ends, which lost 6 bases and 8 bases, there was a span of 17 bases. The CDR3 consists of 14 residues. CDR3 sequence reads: CASSTFEGGDEQFF. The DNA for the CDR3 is TGTGCCAGCAGCACCTTTGAGGGTGGGGATGAGCAGTTCTTC.

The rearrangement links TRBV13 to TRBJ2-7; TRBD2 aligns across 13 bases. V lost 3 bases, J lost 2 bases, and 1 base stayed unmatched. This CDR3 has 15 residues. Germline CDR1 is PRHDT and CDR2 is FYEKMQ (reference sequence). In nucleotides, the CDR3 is TGTGCCAGCAGCTTGACTAGCGGGGGGACCTACGAGCAGTACTTC. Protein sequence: CASSLTSGGTYEQYF.

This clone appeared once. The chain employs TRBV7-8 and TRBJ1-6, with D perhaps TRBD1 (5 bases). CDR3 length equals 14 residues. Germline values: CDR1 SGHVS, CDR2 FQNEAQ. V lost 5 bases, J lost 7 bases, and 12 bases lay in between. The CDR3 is CASSLGDPNSPLHF. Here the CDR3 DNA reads TGTGCCAGCAGCCTAGGGGACCCAAATTCACCCCTCCACTTT.

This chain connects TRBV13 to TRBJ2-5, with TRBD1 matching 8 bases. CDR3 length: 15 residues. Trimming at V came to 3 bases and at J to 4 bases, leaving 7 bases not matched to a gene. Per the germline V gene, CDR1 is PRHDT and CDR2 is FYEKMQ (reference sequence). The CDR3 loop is CASSLGTGGRETQYF. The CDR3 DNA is TGTGCCAGCAGCTTGGGGACAGGTGGGAGAGAGACCCAGTACTTC.

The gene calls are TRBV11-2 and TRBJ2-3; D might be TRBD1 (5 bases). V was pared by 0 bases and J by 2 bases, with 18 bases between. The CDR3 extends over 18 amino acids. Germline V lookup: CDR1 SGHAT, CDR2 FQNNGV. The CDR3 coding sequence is TGTGCCAGCAGCTTAGATAGTGGGGTGACAGTGACCACAGATACGCAGTATTTT. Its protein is CASSLDSGVTVTTDTQYF. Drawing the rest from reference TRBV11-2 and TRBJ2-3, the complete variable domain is EAGVAQSPRYKIIEKRQSVAFWCNPISGHATLYWYQQILGQGPKLLIQFQNNGVVDDSQLPKDRFSAERLKGVDSTLKIQPAKLEDSAVYLCASSLDSGVTVTTDTQYFGPGTRLTVL.

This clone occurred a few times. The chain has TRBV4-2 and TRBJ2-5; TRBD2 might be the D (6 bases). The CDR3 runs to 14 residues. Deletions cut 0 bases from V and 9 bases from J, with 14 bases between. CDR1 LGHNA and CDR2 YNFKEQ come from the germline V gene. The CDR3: CASSQDRGVDSQYF. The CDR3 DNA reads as TGTGCCAGCAGCCAAGATCGCGGGGTCGACTCCCAGTACTTC.

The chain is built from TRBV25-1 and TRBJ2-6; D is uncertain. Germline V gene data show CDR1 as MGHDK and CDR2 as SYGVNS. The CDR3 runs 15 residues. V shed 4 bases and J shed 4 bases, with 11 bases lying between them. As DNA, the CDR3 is TGTGCCAGCAGTGGCCCTGAGGACGGGGCCAACGTCCTGACTTTC. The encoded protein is CASSGPEDGANVLTF.